Below, 31 T cell receptor beta chains from the same sample are listed, as sequenced in a study of cytomegalovirus exposure and HLA in healthy donors. PCR employed 60 Vbeta and 13 Jbeta primers. Produced via immunoSEQ multiplex PCR; TCRdb's table is partial and in-frame only. The table records around 170,000 clones, around 85% of them present only once. The sequenced sample was PBMCs. These receptors were taken from a middle-aged man in good health and CMV-seropositive.

This clone was seen only a few times. The J gene is TRBJ2-7, the V gene TRBV7-9, with D perhaps TRBD2 (5 bases). This CDR3 has 13 amino acids. Germline CDR1 SEHNR, CDR2 FQNEAQ (reference sequence). Trimming removed 4 bases at V and 3 bases at J, with 10 bases between. Here the CDR3 reads CASSSPGFYEQYF. In DNA, the CDR3 is TGTGCCAGCAGCTCTCCGGGGTTCTACGAGCAGTACTTC.

The V call is TRBV7-6, the J call TRBJ2-3; TRBD2 matches at 7 bases. Trimming at V came to 1 base and at J to 5 bases, leaving 6 bases not matched to a gene. Looked up from germline, CDR1 is SGHVS and CDR2 is FNYEAQ. The CDR3 runs to 15 residues. CDR3 in amino acids: CASSLVAGDGDTQYF. For the CDR3, the DNA is TGTGCCAGCAGCTTAGTAGCGGGTGATGGAGATACGCAGTATTTT.

The J gene is TRBJ1-5, the V gene TRBV29-1, with 8 nucleotides matching TRBD1. The CDR3 runs 14 residues. Trimming at V came to 7 bases and at J to 3 bases, leaving 8 bases not matched to a gene. Germline V CDR1 and CDR2: SQVTM, ANQGSEA. The CDR3 nucleotides are TGCAGCGCCACTCTGACAGGGGACAATCAGCCCCAGCATTTT. Its protein product is CSATLTGDNQPQHF.

This sequence joins TRBV9 and TRBJ2-1; TRBD2 might be the D (6 bases). The ends were cut back, 0 bases at V and 5 bases at J, with 15 bases in the middle. Germline V gives CDR1 SGDLS, CDR2 YYNGEE. This CDR3 spans 16 amino acids. The CDR3 DNA is TGTGCCAGCAGCGTAGCTCCCGCGGGGCTAGACAATGAGCAGTTCTTC. Protein product: CASSVAPAGLDNEQFF. The full variable domain, rest sourced from reference TRBV9 and TRBJ2-1, is DSGVTQTPKHLITATGQRVTLRCSPRSGDLSVYWYQQSLDQGLQFLIQYYNGEERAKGNILERFSAQQFPDLHSELNLSSLELGDSALYFCASSVAPAGLDNEQFFGPGTRLTVL.

In this sample, this clone turned up once. This chain connects TRBV4-2 to TRBJ2-2; the D gene is possibly TRBD2 (6 bases). The CDR3 has 17 residues. V was cut by 0 bases and J by 6 bases, with 17 bases left in between. The germline CDR1 and CDR2 sequences are LGHNA and YNFKEQ. The CDR3 protein is CASSQDPGTRGPGELFF. CDR3 DNA: TGTGCCAGCAGCCAAGATCCGGGAACGCGGGGTCCCGGGGAGCTGTTTTTT.

V and J are TRBV10-2 and TRBJ1-2, with 8 nucleotides matching TRBD1. The ends lost 6 bases at V and 4 bases at J; junction bases unmatched: 10. CDR1 is WSHSY and CDR2 is SAAADI in the germline V gene. The CDR3 is 15 amino acids. DNA of the CDR3: TGCGCCAGCAGCCCTGGGACAGGCCCTTCCTATGGCTACACCTTC. Translated, it gives CASSPGTGPSYGYTF.

The chain joins TRBV29-1 to TRBJ2-5; the D is unclear. V lost 3 bases to trimming and J lost 3 bases, with 11 bases between them. Germline CDR1 reads SQVTM; CDR2 reads ANQGSEA. This CDR3 comprises 13 residues. The CDR3 loop is CSVDERRKETQYF. CDR3 coding DNA: TGCAGCGTTGACGAAAGGCGGAAAGAGACCCAGTACTTC.

The genes are TRBV30 and TRBJ1-6; D gene unclear. Germline lookup yields CDR1 GTSNPN and CDR2 SVGIG (reference sequence). The CDR3 is 15 residues long. V dropped 2 bases and J dropped 4 bases, with 12 bases sitting between them. Here the CDR3 reads CAWSPPPGYNSPLHF. CDR3 nucleotides: TGTGCCTGGAGTCCCCCACCGGGGTATAATTCACCCCTCCACTTT.

The chain carries TRBV19 and TRBJ2-1, with 8 bases identical to TRBD2. The germline V gene encodes CDR1 LNHDA and CDR2 SQIVND (reference sequence). J lost 10 bases, V lost 3 bases, and 5 bases had no gene match. CDR3 length: 13 amino acids. The CDR3: CASSIGGAGEQFF. Written as DNA, the CDR3 is TGTGCCAGTAGTATCGGGGGGGCTGGGGAGCAGTTCTTC.

The gene calls are TRBV9 and TRBJ1-1; 7 positions agree with TRBD1. J was trimmed by 0 bases and V by 4 bases; bases with no gene match: 3. This CDR3 has 14 amino acids. Per the germline V gene, CDR1 is SGDLS and CDR2 is YYNGEE. CDR3 residues: CASSTGTVNTEAFF. The CDR3 bases are TGTGCCAGCAGCACCGGGACAGTGAACACTGAAGCTTTCTTT.

The CDR3 sequence: CASSAVGFTDTQYF. CDR3 coding DNA: TGTGCCAGCAGTGCGGTTGGTTTCACAGATACGCAGTATTTT. The chain has TRBV6-4 and TRBJ2-3; D not certain. This CDR3 is built from 14 residues. V was clipped by 4 bases and J by 2 bases, with 10 bases between them. CDR1 is MRHNA and CDR2 is SNTAGT in the germline V gene.

The rearrangement links TRBV29-1 to TRBJ1-3, with D unclear. The V and J ends lost 4 bases and 4 bases respectively, with 5 bases between them. The CDR3 contains 11 residues. Germline CDR1 reads SQVTM; CDR2 reads ANQGSEA. DNA of the CDR3: TGCAGCGTTGTACAGGGAAACACCATATATTTT. Protein: CSVVQGNTIYF. The whole variable domain, remainder taken from reference TRBV29-1 and TRBJ1-3, is SAVISQKPSRDICQRGTSLTIQCQVDSQVTMMFWYRQQPGQSLTLIATANQGSEATYESGFVIDKFPISRPNLTFSTLTVSNMSPEDSSIYLCSVVQGNTIYFGEGSWLTVV.

The V gene is TRBV6-5, the J gene TRBJ2-5; TRBD2 is a possible D gene (6 bases). The length of the CDR3 is 14 residues. Germline V CDR1 and CDR2: MNHEY, SVGAGI. V was cut by 6 bases and J by 2 bases, with 13 bases left in between. CDR3 bases: TGTGCCAGCAGCCTGGAGGGGAATCAAGAGACCCAGTACTTC. Translation gives CASSLEGNQETQYF.

J is TRBJ2-7 and V is TRBV9; TRBD2 matches 8 bases. V lost 0 bases, J lost 2 bases, and 4 bases stayed unmatched. Per the germline V gene, CDR1 is SGDLS and CDR2 is YYNGEE. CDR3 size: 15 residues. The CDR3 DNA follows: TGTGCCAGCAGCGTAGAGAGCGGGGGACCCTACGAGCAGTACTTC. Translation: CASSVESGGPYEQYF.

This chain connects TRBV5-1 to TRBJ2-3; weak D call: TRBD1 (6 bases). Germline CDR1 is SGHRS and CDR2 is YFSETQ. Trimming cost V 4 bases and J 5 bases, with 20 bases left between them. The CDR3 totals 16 residues. In nucleotides, the CDR3 is TGCGCCAGCAGCCCCCAGCCAGGGGATATAGGAGATACGCAGTATTTT. Translation: CASSPQPGDIGDTQYF.

The chain has TRBV19 and TRBJ2-1; maybe TRBD2 (5 bases). Looked up from germline, CDR1 is LNHDA and CDR2 is SQIVND (reference sequence). V was cut by 2 bases and J by 0 bases, with 11 bases left in between. CDR3 length: 16 amino acids. Written as DNA, the CDR3 is TGTGCCAGTAGTATATCGGGTGCGGGCTCCTACAATGAGCAGTTCTTC. Residues: CASSISGAGSYNEQFF.

With respect to this clone: The junction departs from germline at one end; a sequencing error may be responsible. This chain uses TRBV9 with TRBJ2-2, with D perhaps TRBD2 (5 bases). The germline V gene encodes CDR1 SGDLS and CDR2 YYNGEE. CDR3 size: 13 residues. For the CDR3, the DNA is TGTGCCAGCAGCGTATGGGGTTCCGGGGAGCTGTTTTTC. It yields the protein CASSVWGSGELFF.

In DNA form, the CDR3 reads TGCGCCAGCAGCCAAGGGGGGGGGTACGAGCAGTACTTC. This translates into CASSQGGGYEQYF. The rearrangement joins TRBV4-3 to TRBJ2-7; 7 bases are shared with TRBD2. The length of the CDR3 is 13 residues. Germline lookup yields CDR1 LGHNA and CDR2 YSLEER. V was clipped by 1 base and J by 4 bases; unmatched bases: 1.

This clone has more than one count but fewer than ten. The chain recombines TRBV6-5 with TRBJ1-4; 9 nucleotides align to TRBD1. Germline CDR1 is MNHEY and CDR2 is SVGAGI. V trimming: 6 bases; J trimming: 7 bases; junction bases outside the gene matches: 3. The CDR3 has 13 amino acids. DNA of the CDR3: TGTGCCAGCAGGGGACAGGGTTCTGAAAAACTGTTTTTT. This translates into CASRGQGSEKLFF.

The CDR3 sequence is CASSLEFRGNEQYF. The CDR3 region has the DNA TGTGCCAGCAGCTTAGAGTTCAGGGGGAACGAGCAGTACTTC. The rearrangement uses TRBV11-2 and TRBJ2-7; TRBD1 agrees at 7 bases. The V and J ends lost 0 bases and 5 bases, in that order; junction bases with no gene match: 4. CDR3 length: 14 amino acids. CDR1 is SGHAT and CDR2 is FQNNGV in the germline V gene.

This rearrangement joins TRBV5-8 to TRBJ2-5; 15 bases align to TRBD2. The J call is doubtful: the DNA matches TRBJ2-7 better. The CDR3 is made up of 17 amino acids. The germline CDR1 and CDR2 sequences are SGHTS and YDEGEE. The CDR3 spells CASSRGLAGGPSYEQYF. In DNA form, the CDR3 reads TGTGCCAGCAGCCGGGGACTAGCGGGGGGTCCATCCTACGAGCAGTACTTC.

This sequence joins TRBV4-1 and TRBJ2-7; D is perhaps TRBD2 (6 bases). Trimming shortened V by 4 bases and J by 4 bases, and 20 bases separated the two germline ends. Germline V CDR1 and CDR2: MGHRA, YSYEKL. The CDR3 consists of 16 residues. The CDR3 nucleotides are TGCGCCAGCAGCCTAACGCGGGAAGCGGGCGGGTACGAGCAGTACTTC. Its protein is CASSLTREAGGYEQYF.

In its sample, this clone was seen a few times. This rearrangement joins TRBV11-2 to TRBJ2-2; unclear D gene. Germline V gene lookup returns CDR1 SGHAT and CDR2 FQNNGV. V gave up 5 bases and J gave up 8 bases, with 12 bases separating them. The CDR3 has 13 residues. DNA for the CDR3: TGTGCCAGCAGCCCGTCTGACGGGGGGGAGCTGTTTTTT. Protein product: CASSPSDGGELFF.

This chain connects TRBV23-1 to TRBJ2-3; 11 bases fit TRBD2. TRBV23-1 is assigned to the ORF class and has an uncertain function. Germline trimming cut 7 bases from V and 4 bases from J; bases unmatched to any gene: 4. The length of the CDR3 is 14 residues. CDR3 DNA sequence: TGCGCCAGCACGACTAGCGGGGTGGCAGATACGCAGTATTTT. Its translation: CASTTSGVADTQYF.

This clone appeared a few times. The rearrangement joins TRBV29-1 to TRBJ1-1; unclear D gene. Trimming left V 3 bases short and J 0 bases short, with 5 bases between. The CDR3 totals 12 residues. Germline V gene data show CDR1 as SQVTM and CDR2 as ANQGSEA. CDR3 nucleotide sequence: TGCAGCGTTGATATAATGAACACTGAAGCTTTCTTT. Translated, it gives CSVDIMNTEAFF.

The chain recombines TRBV6-5 with TRBJ2-2; 7 positions match TRBD1. Trimming took 7 bases from V and 6 from J; bases not matched to a gene: 8. CDR3 length: 14 amino acids. Per germline, CDR1 MNHEY and CDR2 SVGAGI. The CDR3 here is CASTYARGSGELFF. Here the CDR3 DNA reads TGTGCCAGCACCTACGCCAGGGGGTCCGGGGAGCTGTTTTTT.

This clone is a singleton in its sample. V gene TRBV11-1 combines with J gene TRBJ2-6, with TRBD1 matching over 12 bases. V dropped 6 bases and J dropped 4; count of bases not matched to a gene: 13. CDR1 is SGHAT, CDR2 FQDESV, per germline (reference sequence). The CDR3 is 19 residues long. CDR3 DNA sequence: TGTGCCAGCAGAAAAAGAGAGGGACAGGGGGCGGAAGGGGCCAACGTCCTGACTTTC. Its translation is CASRKREGQGAEGANVLTF.

This chain uses TRBV7-9 with TRBJ2-7; 8 bases map to TRBD1. V lost 4 bases, J lost 4 bases, and 15 bases stayed unmatched. Germline V gene data show CDR1 as SEHNR and CDR2 as FQNEAQ (reference sequence). The length of the CDR3 is 17 residues. The CDR3 protein is CASSYTTGGSGVYEQYF. The CDR3 DNA reads TGTGCCAGCAGCTATACCACAGGGGGGTCGGGGGTATACGAGCAGTACTTC.

The chain combines TRBV4-3 with TRBJ1-5; 8 positions agree with TRBD1. Germline CDR1 and CDR2: LGHNA and YSLEER. Trimming removed 0 bases from V and 4 bases from J; junction bases left unmatched: 11. CDR3 length: 18 residues. The CDR3 here is CASSQDGPGRGQNQPQHF. The CDR3 DNA reads TGCGCCAGCAGCCAAGATGGCCCCGGCAGGGGGCAAAATCAGCCCCAGCATTTT.

The chain employs TRBV9 and TRBJ1-2; D gene uncertain. The CDR3 extends over 13 amino acids. Trimming took 3 bases from V and 2 from J, leaving 8 bases between them. The V gene's germline CDR1 is SGDLS and CDR2 YYNGEE. The CDR3 protein is CASSATGNYGYTF. The CDR3 region has the DNA TGTGCCAGCAGCGCCACGGGAAACTATGGCTACACCTTC.

The chain employs TRBV7-3 and TRBJ2-5; D is possibly TRBD2 (7 bases). CDR3 size: 15 residues. V was trimmed by 4 bases and J by 4 bases, leaving 16 bases between them. Germline assignment: CDR1 SGHTA and CDR2 FQGTGA. The CDR3 loop is CASSSLGGGLETQYF. Here the CDR3 DNA reads TGTGCCAGCAGCTCTCTGGGCGGGGGCTTAGAGACCCAGTACTTC.